The 15 T cell receptor beta chains in this list originate from one sample, sequenced in a study of shared T cell receptors in the human thymus. Sequencing used immunoSEQ multiplex PCR; TCRdb keeps in-frame clones, though not all of them. Among approximately 730,000 clones, 70% to 90% were seen once, and the ten largest hold about 0.011%. The same sample was also studied in work on human thymus T cells.

What was sequenced was thymocytes. These receptors all come from a girl under two years old with a congenital heart defect.

This chain uses TRBV12-5 with TRBJ1-4; unclear D gene. CDR3 size: 15 residues. The V gene lost 1 base and the J gene lost 1 base, with 7 bases spanning the gap. The germline CDR1 and CDR2 sequences are LGHNT and FRNRAP. CDR3 bases: TGTGCTAGTGGTTTGGGCCGGGAAACTAATGAAAAACTGTTTTTT. Its translation is CASGLGRETNEKLFF.

V gene TRBV6-1 combines with J gene TRBJ2-7; D is perhaps TRBD2 (5 bases). The CDR3 spans 15 residues. Germline V CDR1 and CDR2: MNHNS, SASEGT. Trimming cost V 2 bases and J 9 bases, with 20 bases left between them. The CDR3 loop reads CASSETPEQPSGQYF. The CDR3 DNA follows: TGTGCCAGCAGTGAAACCCCTGAACAGCCCAGCGGGCAGTACTTC.

The chain links TRBV11-1 to TRBJ2-1; 7 nucleotides line up with TRBD2. CDR1 and CDR2 from the germline V gene are SGHAT and FQDESV (reference sequence). The CDR3 consists of 17 residues. J lost 4 bases, V lost 1 base, and 10 bases had no gene match. This CDR3 reads CASSLEFRGTIYNEQFF. CDR3 coding DNA: TGTGCCAGCAGCTTAGAGTTCCGTGGGACTATATACAATGAGCAGTTCTTC. Full variable domain (outside the CDR3, taken from reference TRBV11-1 and TRBJ2-1): EAEVAQSPRYKITEKSQAVAFWCDPISGHATLYWYRQILGQGPELLVQFQDESVVDDSQLPKDRFSAERLKGVDSTLKIQPAELGDSAMYLCASSLEFRGTIYNEQFFGPGTRLTVL.

The rearrangement joins TRBV4-3 to TRBJ2-3; no clear D. This CDR3 spans 13 amino acids. Deletions cut 1 base from V and 6 bases from J, with 8 bases between. Germline V CDR1 and CDR2: LGHNA, YSLEER. The CDR3 bases are TGCGCCAGCAGCCAAGTGGCGGTGGATACGCAGTATTTT. It codes for CASSQVAVDTQYF.

This chain links TRBV5-8 with TRBJ2-1; no reliable D call. CDR3 size: 15 residues. The V gene's germline CDR1 is SGHTS and CDR2 YDEGEE. Between the trimmed V and J ends, which lost 2 bases and 0 bases, there was a span of 9 bases. CDR3 nucleotides: TGTGCCAGCAGCTTATCGATCAGCTCCTACAATGAGCAGTTCTTC. The encoded protein is CASSLSISSYNEQFF.

J is TRBJ2-2 and V is TRBV14, with D possibly TRBD1 on 6 matching bases. CDR3 length equals 15 residues. CDR1 is SGHDN, CDR2 FVKESK, per germline. Trimming removed 4 bases from V and 1 base from J, with 10 bases in between. This chain's CDR3 is CASSPRDMNTGELFF. In nucleotides, the CDR3 is TGTGCCAGCAGCCCCCGGGACATGAACACCGGGGAGCTGTTTTTT.

V is TRBV29-1 and J is TRBJ1-4; D ambiguous. Looked up from germline, CDR1 is SQVTM and CDR2 is ANQGSEA. The CDR3 contains 12 residues. V was shortened by 5 bases and J by 7 bases, with 11 bases between the two germline ends. The CDR3 DNA sequence: TGCAGCGTTTCATTGAGTCCTGAAAAACTGTTTTTT. Protein sequence: CSVSLSPEKLFF.

This chain connects TRBV4-1 to TRBJ2-7, with TRBD1 matching 8 bases. Germline CDR1 MGHRA, CDR2 YSYEKL. The CDR3 totals 16 residues. With 4 bases clipped from V and 0 bases from J, the junction kept 8 bases outside the gene matches. The DNA for the CDR3 is TGCGCCAGCAGCCTCAGCCTGGGACAGGACTCCTACGAGCAGTACTTC. Amino acids: CASSLSLGQDSYEQYF.

The chain employs TRBV9 and TRBJ2-2, with TRBD2 as a possible D gene (5 bases). The CDR3 is made up of 14 amino acids. The V end was cut by 6 bases, the J end by 0 bases, with 9 bases between. The germline V gene encodes CDR1 SGDLS and CDR2 YYNGEE. The CDR3 sequence is CASNPGTNTGELFF. The CDR3 DNA reads TGTGCCAGCAATCCGGGAACGAACACCGGGGAGCTGTTTTTT. The entire variable domain, with the rest obtained from reference TRBV9 and TRBJ2-2, is as follows: DSGVTQTPKHLITATGQRVTLRCSPRSGDLSVYWYQQSLDQGLQFLIQYYNGEERAKGNILERFSAQQFPDLHSELNLSSLELGDSALYFCASNPGTNTGELFFGEGSRLTVL.

The rearrangement uses TRBV19 and TRBJ2-1; the match to TRBD2 covers 11 bases. In germline, CDR1 is LNHDA, CDR2 SQIVND (reference sequence). With V trimmed by 0 bases and J by 4 bases, 8 bases remained unmatched. This CDR3 region has 18 residues. CDR3 residues: CASSIDPPLAGGYNEQFF. As DNA, the CDR3 is TGTGCCAGTAGTATAGACCCCCCGCTAGCGGGGGGTTACAATGAGCAGTTCTTC.

The J gene is TRBJ1-2, the V gene TRBV28; maybe TRBD1 (6 bases). With 6 bases removed from V and 9 bases from J, the gap between germline ends came to 32 bases. The CDR3 sequence is 18 residues long. Germline V lookup: CDR1 MDHEN, CDR2 SYDVKM. The DNA of the CDR3 is TGTGCCAGCAGACCAGGGGAAGTGAAGGTGAGCCTGAGGGGCAGCTACACCTTC. This sequence encodes CASRPGEVKVSLRGSYTF.

This clone is a singleton in its sample. A junction boundary mismatches the germline segment, possibly from a read error. The chain uses TRBV12-5 and TRBJ2-5; 8 bases align to TRBD2. The germline V gene has CDR1 LGHNT and CDR2 FRNRAP. The CDR3 runs 15 residues. In DNA, the CDR3 is TGTGCTAGTGGTTTGCCGAGACTAGCGAGAGAGACCCAGCACTTC. Protein: CASGLPRLARETQHF.

The CDR3 sequence is CSVDPTGDNEKLFF. The DNA for the CDR3 is TGCAGCGTGGATCCGACAGGGGATAATGAAAAACTGTTTTTT. The rearrangement joins TRBV29-1 to TRBJ1-4, with 8 bases fitting TRBD1. V dropped 6 bases and J dropped 4; count of bases not matched to a gene: 7. Germline lookup yields CDR1 SQVTM and CDR2 ANQGSEA. The CDR3 totals 14 residues.

This clone was picked up one time. The CDR3 protein is CASGLVTLGDTRYEQYF. CDR3 bases: TGTGCTAGTGGTTTGGTGACCCTCGGGGACACCCGCTACGAGCAGTACTTC. J is TRBJ2-7 and V is TRBV12-5; TRBD1 might be the D (6 bases). The CDR3 contains 17 residues. V dropped 0 bases and J dropped 3 bases, with 18 bases sitting between them. The V gene's germline CDR1 is LGHNT and CDR2 FRNRAP.

The chain recombines TRBV7-9 with TRBJ2-7; D not resolved. V was pared by 6 bases and J by 3 bases, with 3 bases between. Germline assignment: CDR1 SEHNR and CDR2 FQNEAQ (reference sequence). The CDR3 is made up of 10 amino acids. The CDR3: CASRYYEQYF. CDR3 coding DNA: TGTGCCAGCAGGTACTACGAGCAGTACTTC.